The rows below give T cell receptor beta chains drawn from one sample of a study of tumor-infiltrating lymphocytes in primary liver carcinoma. Via MiXCR, TCRdb re-called the multiplex PCR reads, giving one row per CDR3 protein. Of 190,000 or so distinct CDR3 sequences listed, around 60% are singletons. Sequenced sample: peripheral blood. The receptors here all came from a woman aged 55-69 years with primary liver carcinoma and hepatitis B virus infection. Both conserved end residues are part of each CDR3. Fields, in order: V gene, D gene, clone size, J gene, CDR3 DNA, CDR3 protein. The D gene is left open where the match is weak. Size values are once, few and many counts, or a class for expanded clones, and some rows have none.

>TRBV29-1|-|-|TRBJ2-5
TGCAGCGTTGAAGGGACTACAGGGGAACAAGAAGCCCAGTACTTC
CSVEGTTGEQEAQYF
>TRBV12-3/TRBV12-4|-|few|TRBJ2-7
TGTGCCAGCAGAAGCCCGGGGACGGGGGAGCAGTACTTC
CASRSPGTGEQYF
>TRBV4-2|TRBD2|many|TRBJ2-7
TGTGCCAGCAGCCAAGTTGGGACTAGCGGATCCTACGAGCAGTACTTC
CASSQVGTSGSYEQYF
>TRBV11-3|-|many|TRBJ1-1
TGTGCCAGCAGCTTCCCCGACAGGTGGGACACTGAAGCTTTCTTT
CASSFPDRWDTEAFF
>TRBV6-1|-|-|TRBJ1-2
TGTGCCAGCAGTGCGGGTCTTTGGGCTGGCTACACCTTC
CASSAGLWAGYTF
>TRBV7-9|-|-|TRBJ1-1
TGTGCCAGTGCGTACACAGAGACCTACACTGAAGCTTTCTTT
CASAYTETYTEAFF
>TRBV11-2|-|-|TRBJ2-7
TGTGCCTGCAGCCCTAGGGGGAGAAAGGGGCCCTACGAGCAGTACTTC
CACSPRGRKGPYEQYF
>TRBV29-1|TRBD1|many|TRBJ1-1
TGCAGCGCCGACAGGGCCATGAACACTGAAGCTTTCTTT
CSADRAMNTEAFF
>TRBV7-3|-|-|TRBJ1-1
TGTGCCAGCAGCTTATATGCCCTTCGACAGACCACTGAAGCTTTCTTT
CASSLYALRQTTEAFF
>TRBV12-3/TRBV12-4|TRBD1|many|TRBJ1-5
TGTGCCAGCAGTAATCCCGGGACAGGGAACAATCAGCCCCAGCATTTT
CASSNPGTGNNQPQHF
>TRBV6-1|TRBD2|many|TRBJ2-2
TGTGCCAGCAGGATAAACAGACTAGCGGGAGACACCGGGGAGCTGTTTTTT
CASRINRLAGDTGELFF
>TRBV7-9|TRBD2|-|TRBJ2-7
TGTGTCAGCAGCTCCAGACTAGCGGGAGGGCCCCTCTCCTACGAGCAGTACTTC
CVSSSRLAGGPLSYEQYF
>TRBV12-3/TRBV12-4|-|-|TRBJ2-2
TGTGCCAACAGGGATCGACAGAGGGCCACCCGGGAGCTGTTTTTT
CANRDRQRATRELFF
>TRBV6-1|TRBD1|many|TRBJ1-1
TGTGCCAGCAGGACAGGGGCAGGAGGGGCTTTCTTT
CASRTGAGGAFF
>TRBV7-8|-|-|TRBJ1-2
TGTGCCAGCAGCCTCGGGGACAACACGAGCTATGGCTACACCTTC
CASSLGDNTSYGYTF
>TRBV29-1|-|-|TRBJ1-2
TGCAGCTTTGGACCTGGGGTAGATGGCTGCACCTTC
CSFGPGVDGCTF
>TRBV12-3/TRBV12-4|-|-|TRBJ1-5
TGTGCCAACCACCCCGGGGCCCACATTAGCAATCAGCCTCAGCATTTT
CANHPGAHISNQPQHF
>TRBV12-3/TRBV12-4|-|few|TRBJ1-1
TGTGCCAGCAGTTTTGGTGTGGGCAGGGGATCTCCTACTGAAGCTTTCTTT
CASSFGVGRGSPTEAFF
>TRBV10-2|TRBD2|once|TRBJ2-4
TGCGCCAGCAGTTCTCCCCAGGGACTAGCCAAATTAGCCAAGAACATTAAGTACTTC
CASSSPQGLAKLAKNIKYF
>TRBV29-1|-|-|TRBJ2-2
TGCAGCGCCACGGGGTACTCGGGCGGGGAGCTATTTTTT
CSATGYSGGELFF
>TRBV4-2|TRBD2|-|TRBJ2-3
TGTGCCAGCAGCCGAGATCACCGTACCCTAGCGGGAGGCACAGATACGCAGTATTTT
CASSRDHRTLAGGTDTQYF
>TRBV20-1|TRBD1|-|TRBJ2-5
TGCAGTGCGCCGGGACAGGGCCTCGAGACCCAGTACTTC
CSAPGQGLETQYF
>TRBV24-1|-|few|TRBJ2-3
TGTGCCACCAGTGATTTGCAAGGAACTAGCACAGATACGCAGTATTTT
CATSDLQGTSTDTQYF
>TRBV11-1|-|-|TRBJ1-6
TGTGCCAGCAGCCGACTTGGGGTTTCACCCATCCACTTT
CASSRLGVSPIHF
>TRBV6-1|-|many|TRBJ2-1
TGTGCCAGCAGTGACCGCTACAATGAGCAGTTCTTC
CASSDRYNEQFF
>TRBV4-1|TRBD1|many|TRBJ2-5
TGCGCCAGCAGCCAGAGGACAGGGGGCGGAGAGACCCAGTACTTC
CASSQRTGGGETQYF
>TRBV5-1|TRBD2|-|TRBJ2-3
TGCGCCAGCAGCTTGGAGACTAGCGGCACAGATACGCAGTATTTT
CASSLETSGTDTQYF
>TRBV10-3|-|-|TRBJ2-3
TGTGCCATCAGTGAATCGTATTATGGCGTGAGCGCAGATACGCAGTATTTT
CAISESYYGVSADTQYF
>TRBV7-3|-|-|TRBJ2-6
TGTGCCAGCAGCTTAACAACGACTGAGGCCAACGTCCTGACTTTC
CASSLTTTEANVLTF
>TRBV11-3|-|-|TRBJ2-5
TGTGCCGGCAGCTCCCGCCGGGGGTACCAAGAGACCCAGTACTTC
CAGSSRRGYQETQYF